The rows below give T cell receptor beta chains drawn from one sample of a study of Graves' ophthalmopathy and Graves' hyperthyroidism. TCRdb analysed the multiplex PCR reads with MiXCR anew, one entry per CDR3 protein. This table holds 300,000 to 400,000 distinct CDR3 sequences, roughly a sixth found once. The sequenced sample consisted of peripheral blood. The source is an adult man with Graves' ophthalmopathy. Each CDR3 is given with its conserved first and last residue. Each record gives: CDR3 protein, CDR3 DNA, J gene, V gene, D gene, clone size. A D gene is named only where the DNA matches it firmly. Some rows mark clone size as missing; the rest say once, few, many or name a class of expanded clone.

CDR3 protein: CSARGGGYYGYTF; CDR3 DNA: TGCAGTGCTAGAGGTGGAGGGTACTATGGCTACACCTTC; J gene: TRBJ1-2; V gene: TRBV20-1; D gene: -; clone size: many
CDR3 protein: CASSRVPDQPQHF; CDR3 DNA: TGCGCCAGCAGCCGGGTTCCGGATCAGCCCCAGCATTTT; J gene: TRBJ1-5; V gene: TRBV5-1; D gene: -; clone size: many
CDR3 protein: CASSYSKTRRTGELFF; CDR3 DNA: TGTGCCAGCAGTTACTCGAAGACTAGAAGGACCGGGGAGCTGTTTTTT; J gene: TRBJ2-2; V gene: TRBV6-5; D gene: -; clone size: many
CDR3 protein: CASSFVGYTETQYF; CDR3 DNA: TGCGCCAGCAGCTTCGTAGGGTACACGGAGACCCAGTACTTC; J gene: TRBJ2-5; V gene: TRBV5-1; D gene: -; clone size: many
CDR3 protein: CASSLGGVNTGELFF; CDR3 DNA: TGCGCCAGCAGCTTGGGCGGGGTTAACACCGGGGAGCTGTTTTTT; J gene: TRBJ2-2; V gene: TRBV5-1; D gene: -; clone size: many
CDR3 protein: CATSEPPGGRGETQYF; CDR3 DNA: TGTGCCACCAGTGAGCCGCCAGGGGGCCGGGGAGAGACCCAGTACTTC; J gene: TRBJ2-5; V gene: TRBV24-1; D gene: TRBD1; clone size: many
CDR3 protein: CSAKWIGNSPLHF; CDR3 DNA: TGCAGTGCGAAATGGATAGGGAACTCACCCCTCCACTTT; J gene: TRBJ1-6; V gene: TRBV20-1; D gene: -; clone size: many
CDR3 protein: CASTTGPYTEAFF; CDR3 DNA: TGTGCCAGCACGACGGGGCCCTACACTGAAGCTTTCTTT; J gene: TRBJ1-1; V gene: TRBV6-1; D gene: -; clone size: -
CDR3 protein: CASSYRQGGNYGYTF; CDR3 DNA: TGTGCCAGCAGTTACCGACAGGGAGGCAACTATGGCTACACCTTC; J gene: TRBJ1-2; V gene: TRBV6-2/TRBV6-3; D gene: TRBD1; clone size: -
CDR3 protein: CAIASVSDTQYF; CDR3 DNA: TGTGCCATCGCCAGCGTATCAGATACGCAGTATTTT; J gene: TRBJ2-3; V gene: TRBV10-3; D gene: -; clone size: -
CDR3 protein: CASSWGLAGGYLLTGSCFF; CDR3 DNA: -; J gene: TRBJ2-2; V gene: TRBV11-2; D gene: -; clone size: -